What follows are 28 T cell receptor beta chains derived from one specimen sequenced in a study of blood T cell dynamics during melanoma immunotherapy (dated by TCRdb to between 2020 and 2021). The protocol used for the library was the immunoSEQ multiplex PCR assay. TCRdb took this table from immuneACCESS and kept in-frame rearrangements with V and J called. Such tables lack part of the clones; where checked against another copy, unresolved V genes explain under half of the gap, and the rest is unexplained. The sample table records about 11,000 clones; roughly 80% of these occur just once. Around 22% of the sample goes to the ten largest clones. The time point label, as the study defines it: week 3, after first cycle of checkpoint inhibitor. The specimen was blood, collected from a patient treated with checkpoint blockade. The receptors shown here come from a human donor with melanoma.

The rearrangement uses TRBV28 and TRBJ1-2, with D perhaps TRBD1 (5 bases). This CDR3 contains 14 residues. Looked up from germline, CDR1 is MDHEN and CDR2 is SYDVKM. V lost 4 bases and J lost 8, with 17 bases in between. The CDR3, as DNA: TGTGCCAGCAGTTCGACAGTCTCCTCTAGGGGCTACACCTTC. Protein: CASSSTVSSRGYTF.

This chain joins TRBV6-1 and TRBJ1-6, with D uncertain. Germline loops: CDR1 MNHNS, CDR2 SASEGT. The V gene lost 0 bases and the J gene lost 10 bases, with 16 bases spanning the gap. CDR3 length equals 16 residues. The CDR3 sequence is CASSEAGLSLQSPLHF. CDR3 nucleotide sequence: TGTGCCAGCAGTGAAGCAGGCTTGAGCCTACAATCACCCCTCCACTTT.

This sequence joins TRBV7-2 and TRBJ2-2; D gene uncertain. The ends were cut back, 5 bases at V and 4 bases at J, with 23 bases in the middle. There are 18 residues in the CDR3. CDR1 is SGHTA, CDR2 FQGNSA, per germline. The DNA for the CDR3 is TGTGCCAGCAGCCCCCCGTGGTGGGGAAACCGGACCACCGGGGAGCTGTTTTTT. Its protein product is CASSPPWWGNRTTGELFF.

This clone was observed once. The chain combines TRBV19 with TRBJ1-1; D is perhaps TRBD1 (5 bases). The V gene lost 7 bases and the J gene lost 11 bases, with 17 bases spanning the gap. In germline, CDR1 is LNHDA, CDR2 SQIVND (reference sequence). The CDR3 has 12 amino acids. The CDR3 loop is CASIRRDGEAFF. CDR3 DNA: TGTGCCAGTATCCGCCGGGACGGCGAGGCTTTCTTT.

The table lists this clone with a few counts. This chain joins TRBV5-5 and TRBJ2-5; no reliable D call. Germline V gene sequence: CDR1 SGHKS, CDR2 YYEKEE (reference sequence). The V end lost 0 bases, the J end lost 5 bases, and 8 bases lay between the germline ends. This CDR3 comprises 13 residues. The CDR3 DNA follows: TGTGCCAGCAGCTTGGAAGGGTCCGAGACCCAGTACTTC. This gives the protein CASSLEGSETQYF.

The genes are TRBV19 and TRBJ1-5; no firm D call. The CDR3 has 14 amino acids. Germline V gene lookup returns CDR1 LNHDA and CDR2 SQIVND (reference sequence). V was trimmed by 7 bases and J by 0 bases, leaving 10 bases between them. The CDR3 coding sequence is TGTGCCAGTACCCGGCTGTATAGCAATCAGCCCCAGCATTTT. Translation: CASTRLYSNQPQHF.

This clone showed up just a few times. The gene calls are TRBV7-9 and TRBJ1-2; the D gene is possibly TRBD1 (5 bases). The CDR3 is made up of 12 amino acids. Trimming shortened V by 4 bases and J by 6 bases, and 9 bases separated the two germline ends. The germline gives CDR1 SEHNR, CDR2 FQNEAQ (reference sequence). The CDR3 DNA sequence: TGTGCCAGCAGCTCCAGGGCTGATGGCTACACCTTC. Protein: CASSSRADGYTF.

Details on this clone: One end of the junction varies from germline; a read error may be responsible. This sequence joins TRBV7-9 and TRBJ2-1; D might be TRBD1 or TRBD2, each matching 6 bases. The CDR3 runs 16 residues. Germline values: CDR1 SEHNR, CDR2 FQNEAQ (reference sequence). The CDR3 bases are TGTGCCGGCAGCTTAATTTCGGCGGAGGGGGGCCATGAGCAGTTCTTC. Translation gives CAGSLISAEGGHEQFF. The variable domain in full, completed from reference TRBV7-9 and TRBJ2-1, reads DTGVSQNPRHKITKRGQNVTFRCDPISEHNRLYWYRQTLGQGPEFLTYFQNEAQLEKSRLLSDRFSAERPKGSFSTLEIQRTEQGDSAMYLCAGSLISAEGGHEQFFGPGTRLTVL.

The J gene is TRBJ2-1, the V gene TRBV6-6; 12 nucleotides align to TRBD2. CDR1 is MNHNY and CDR2 is SVGAGI in the germline V gene (reference sequence). Trimming took 8 bases from V and 6 from J; bases not matched to a gene: 8. This CDR3 has 15 residues. The CDR3 region has the DNA TGTGCCAGCCTCCGGGGGACTAGCGGGTCCAATGAGCAGTTCTTC. The encoded protein is CASLRGTSGSNEQFF.

The rearrangement joins TRBV28 to TRBJ2-7; D is unclear. CDR3 length: 15 amino acids. Trimming left V 4 bases short and J 1 base short, with 14 bases between. Germline values: CDR1 MDHEN, CDR2 SYDVKM. The CDR3 protein is CASSSPRTVSYEQYF. As DNA, the CDR3 is TGTGCCAGCAGTTCCCCCAGGACGGTGTCCTACGAGCAGTACTTC.

The rearrangement links TRBV6-5 to TRBJ2-7; D may be TRBD2 (6 bases). There are 14 residues in the CDR3. V was shortened by 2 bases and J by 0 bases, with 8 bases between the two germline ends. The V gene's germline CDR1 is MNHEY and CDR2 SVGAGI. CDR3 nucleotide sequence: TGTGCCAGCAGTTACGGCGGGACCTCCTACGAGCAGTACTTC. The encoded protein is CASSYGGTSYEQYF.

The chain uses TRBV5-1 and TRBJ1-4; D not certain. Germline V CDR1 and CDR2: SGHRS, YFSETQ. The CDR3 loop spans 16 amino acids. The V gene lost 0 bases and the J gene lost 0 bases, with 9 bases spanning the gap. In nucleotides, the CDR3 is TGCGCCAGCAGCTTGGGGGCAGTTGCAACTAATGAAAAACTGTTTTTT. This translates into CASSLGAVATNEKLFF.

The chain couples TRBV9 to TRBJ2-7, with 10 bases lining up with TRBD1. Germline V gives CDR1 SGDLS, CDR2 YYNGEE. Trimming cost V 3 bases and J 9 bases; bases outside gene matches: 12. The CDR3 is 15 amino acids. The CDR3 coding sequence is TGTGCCAGCAGCGCCCGAGGGACAGGGGTTTTAGGGCAGTACTTC. It yields the protein CASSARGTGVLGQYF.

The chain recombines TRBV9 with TRBJ1-5, with a weak D call TRBD1 (6 bases). The CDR3 has 14 residues. The germline CDR1 and CDR2 sequences are SGDLS and YYNGEE. V lost 2 bases and J 10 bases, leaving 16 bases between the germline ends. CDR3 in DNA: TGTGCCAGCAGCGTCCAGGGGACTGATGAACCCCAGCATTTT. Protein sequence: CASSVQGTDEPQHF.

The rearrangement links TRBV19 to TRBJ2-2; D is uncertain. Germline V gene data show CDR1 as LNHDA and CDR2 as SQIVND (reference sequence). The CDR3 contains 16 residues. V lost 7 bases and J 6 bases, leaving 21 bases between the germline ends. The CDR3 DNA sequence: TGTGCCAGTAACCGTCCGGGCTACACTGCGCCCGGGGAGCTGTTTTTT. It translates to CASNRPGYTAPGELFF. Full variable domain (remainder filled in from reference TRBV19 and TRBJ2-2): DGGITQSPKYLFRKEGQNVTLSCEQNLNHDAMYWYRQDPGQGLRLIYYSQIVNDFQKGDIAEGYSVSREKKESFPLTVTSAQKNPTAFYLCASNRPGYTAPGELFFGEGSRLTVL.

This rearrangement joins TRBV28 to TRBJ2-5; 7 bases map to TRBD2. Germline V lookup: CDR1 MDHEN, CDR2 SYDVKM. The CDR3 runs 16 residues. The trim removed 2 bases at V and 1 base at J, leaving 7 bases unmatched. CDR3 amino acids: CASSLPGGLLQETQYF. For the CDR3, the DNA is TGTGCCAGCAGTTTACCGGGAGGTTTACTCCAAGAGACCCAGTACTTC.

The CDR3 reads CASSSGGQVPYEQYF. The CDR3 region has the DNA TGTGCCAGCAGTTCGGGGGGACAGGTCCCCTACGAGCAGTACTTC. This chain connects TRBV27 to TRBJ2-7; D may be TRBD1 (8 bases). Germline loops: CDR1 MNHEY, CDR2 SMNVEV (reference sequence). This CDR3 is 15 amino acids long. V lost 4 bases and J 2 bases, leaving 15 bases between the germline ends.

This clone was recorded a few times. The genes are TRBV5-1 and TRBJ2-1; D call uncertain. V lost 0 bases, J lost 3 bases, and 13 bases lay in between. Germline V gene lookup returns CDR1 SGHRS and CDR2 YFSETQ. The CDR3 is 16 residues long. The CDR3 loop reads CASSLGPQIIYNEQFF. The CDR3 DNA reads as TGCGCCAGCAGCTTGGGCCCGCAGATAATCTACAATGAGCAGTTCTTC. Complete variable domain (other parts from reference TRBV5-1 and TRBJ2-1): KAGVTQTPRYLIKTRGQQVTLSCSPISGHRSVSWYQQTPGQGLQFLFEYFSETQRNKGNFPGRFSGRQFSNSRSEMNVSTLELGDSALYLCASSLGPQIIYNEQFFGPGTRLTVL.

The CDR3 spells CASSLAGADYEQYF. In DNA form, the CDR3 reads TGTGCCAGCAGCTTGGCAGGAGCCGACTACGAGCAGTACTTC. The rearrangement uses TRBV7-2 and TRBJ2-7; D unresolved. Germline V gene data show CDR1 as SGHTA and CDR2 as FQGNSA. The CDR3 sequence is 14 residues long. Trimming took off 3 bases at V and 3 bases at J, with 12 bases between the two ends.

The chain recombines TRBV10-3 with TRBJ2-3, with 9 positions matching TRBD2. This CDR3 region has 17 residues. J was trimmed by 0 bases and V by 5 bases; bases with no gene match: 9. The germline gives CDR1 ENHRY, CDR2 SYGVKD. The CDR3 DNA reads TGTGCCATCAGTACCCCAGCTAGCGGGGCTAGCACAGATACGCAGTATTTT. Translated, it gives CAISTPASGASTDTQYF.

The gene calls are TRBV7-3 and TRBJ2-3; TRBD2 aligns across 10 bases. The CDR3 contains 18 residues. Germline CDR1 SGHTA, CDR2 FQGTGA. Germline trimming cut 2 bases from V and 6 bases from J; bases unmatched to any gene: 14. CDR3 sequence reads: CASSLVPSGRAQDDTQYF. CDR3 nucleotide sequence: TGTGCCAGCAGCTTAGTCCCCAGCGGGAGGGCCCAGGACGATACGCAGTATTTT.

This clone was picked up a small number of times. The chain joins TRBV20-1 to TRBJ1-2, with D unclear. Trimming took 3 bases from V and 6 from J, leaving 8 bases between them. Germline CDR1 reads DFQATT; CDR2 reads SNEGSKA (reference sequence). This CDR3 has 11 residues. CDR3 amino acids: CSARSGHGYTF. The DNA of the CDR3 is TGCAGTGCTAGGTCCGGGCATGGCTACACCTTC.

This clone came up a few times. The gene calls are TRBV10-3 and TRBJ1-5; D possibly corresponds to TRBD1 (5 bases). Trimming took 2 bases from V and 0 from J, leaving 5 bases between them. This CDR3 has 14 residues. CDR1 is ENHRY and CDR2 is SYGVKD in the germline V gene. Written as DNA, the CDR3 is TGTGCCATCAGTGAGGACAGTAGCAATCAGCCCCAGCATTTT. This encodes CAISEDSSNQPQHF.

This chain connects TRBV9 to TRBJ1-6; the D is unclear. The CDR3 length is 13 residues. With 3 bases removed from V and 5 bases from J, the gap between germline ends came to 6 bases. Germline V gene sequence: CDR1 SGDLS, CDR2 YYNGEE. CDR3 nucleotides: TGTGCCAGCAGCGCGAGGGATAATTCACCCCTCCACTTT. Residues: CASSARDNSPLHF. Full variable domain (missing parts from reference TRBV9 and TRBJ1-6): DSGVTQTPKHLITATGQRVTLRCSPRSGDLSVYWYQQSLDQGLQFLIQYYNGEERAKGNILERFSAQQFPDLHSELNLSSLELGDSALYFCASSARDNSPLHFGNGTRLTVT.

J is TRBJ1-2 and V is TRBV5-1; D uncertain. Germline CDR1 SGHRS, CDR2 YFSETQ. The CDR3 extends over 16 amino acids. Trimming left V 0 bases short and J 0 bases short, with 12 bases between. The CDR3 DNA is TGCGCCAGCAGCTTGGGGCTCGGCGGAGCTAACTATGGCTACACCTTC. Protein product: CASSLGLGGANYGYTF.

The chain combines TRBV28 with TRBJ1-1; D call uncertain. From germline, CDR1 is MDHEN and CDR2 SYDVKM. The ends were cut back, 5 bases at V and 1 base at J, with 11 bases in the middle. The CDR3 totals 14 residues. The CDR3 loop reads CASSGRRPNTEAFF. DNA for the CDR3: TGTGCCAGCAGTGGTAGGCGGCCGAACACTGAAGCTTTCTTT.

The chain joins TRBV10-3 to TRBJ2-5; 7 nucleotides agree with TRBD2. Looked up from germline, CDR1 is ENHRY and CDR2 is SYGVKD. Unmatched junction bases numbered 5, after V lost 4 bases and J lost 0 bases. There are 15 residues in the CDR3. For the CDR3, the DNA is TGTGCCATCAGTGGGGCTAGCGGAAACCAAGAGACCCAGTACTTC. Its protein is CAISGASGNQETQYF.

This chain connects TRBV19 to TRBJ2-3; 10 bases line up with TRBD2. J was trimmed by 0 bases and V by 3 bases; bases with no gene match: 6. The germline V gene has CDR1 LNHDA and CDR2 SQIVND (reference sequence). This CDR3 is built from 17 residues. The CDR3 loop is CASSIRLAGPSTDTQYF. In nucleotides, the CDR3 is TGTGCCAGTAGTATCCGACTAGCGGGTCCTAGCACAGATACGCAGTATTTT. Using reference TRBV19 and TRBJ2-3 for the parts outside the CDR3, the full variable domain is DGGITQSPKYLFRKEGQNVTLSCEQNLNHDAMYWYRQDPGQGLRLIYYSQIVNDFQKGDIAEGYSVSREKKESFPLTVTSAQKNPTAFYLCASSIRLAGPSTDTQYFGPGTRLTVL.